These 32 T cell receptor beta chains originate from one sample sequenced in a study of T cell responses to AZD1222 COVID-19 vaccine. The repertoire was sequenced with immunoSEQ multiplex PCR; TCRdb's copy has only in-frame clones and lacks some. The sample contains 180,000 or so clones, around nine tenths of which appear only once. The sample here was peripheral blood, taken 28 days after the second AZD1222 dose. The receptors were sampled from an adult who received the AZD1222 COVID-19 vaccine.

This clone was seen only once. The chain recombines TRBV19 with TRBJ2-3; 8 bases fit TRBD1. Looked up from germline, CDR1 is LNHDA and CDR2 is SQIVND (reference sequence). This CDR3 region has 15 residues. J gave up 3 bases and V 5 bases, and 7 bases lay outside the gene matches. The CDR3 sequence: CASSESRQGTDTQYF. The DNA for the CDR3 is TGTGCCAGTAGTGAGTCCCGACAGGGGACAGATACGCAGTATTTT. The full variable domain, rest sourced from reference TRBV19 and TRBJ2-3, is DGGITQSPKYLFRKEGQNVTLSCEQNLNHDAMYWYRQDPGQGLRLIYYSQIVNDFQKGDIAEGYSVSREKKESFPLTVTSAQKNPTAFYLCASSESRQGTDTQYFGPGTRLTVL.

The chain couples TRBV7-9 to TRBJ2-1; maybe TRBD2 (6 bases). Trimming cost V 1 base and J 2 bases, with 9 bases left between them. CDR1 SEHNR and CDR2 FQNEAQ come from the germline V gene (reference sequence). The CDR3 consists of 15 residues. Written as DNA, the CDR3 is TGTGCCAGCAGCTTAGATGGGGGGACCTACAATGAGCAGTTCTTC. As protein: CASSLDGGTYNEQFF. Supplemented by reference TRBV7-9 and TRBJ2-1, the full variable domain reads DTGVSQNPRHKITKRGQNVTFRCDPISEHNRLYWYRQTLGQGPEFLTYFQNEAQLEKSRLLSDRFSAERPKGSFSTLEIQRTEQGDSAMYLCASSLDGGTYNEQFFGPGTRLTVL.

The chain carries TRBV19 and TRBJ2-7; 8 nucleotides match TRBD1. CDR1 is LNHDA and CDR2 is SQIVND in the germline V gene (reference sequence). The CDR3 length is 12 residues. V was clipped by 8 bases and J by 5 bases; unmatched bases: 5. The CDR3 spells CASADRANEQYF. As DNA, the CDR3 is TGTGCCAGTGCGGACAGGGCGAACGAGCAGTACTTC.

The V call is TRBV6-1, the J call TRBJ2-7; no clear D. V was pared by 3 bases and J by 6 bases, with 18 bases between. This CDR3 region has 15 residues. From germline, CDR1 is MNHNS and CDR2 SASEGT. In DNA form, the CDR3 reads TGTGCCAGCAGTGATCGGCACCCCCCGACCCGCGAGCAGTACTTC. Its protein product is CASSDRHPPTREQYF.

This chain links TRBV28 with TRBJ2-1; the D is unclear. Germline V gene lookup returns CDR1 MDHEN and CDR2 SYDVKM. V lost 6 bases, J lost 5 bases, and 14 bases lay in between. This CDR3 has 14 residues. The CDR3 DNA reads TGTGCCAGCAGACCCACCCACTCGGACAATGAGCAGTTCTTC. It translates to CASRPTHSDNEQFF.

The chain links TRBV7-2 to TRBJ1-3; 7 bases are a match to TRBD1. Looked up from germline, CDR1 is SGHTA and CDR2 is FQGNSA. The CDR3 loop spans 17 amino acids. The trim removed 5 bases at V and 4 bases at J, leaving 14 bases unmatched. CDR3 sequence: CASSRTARQGAGNTIYF. As DNA, the CDR3 is TGTGCCAGCAGCCGCACCGCCCGACAGGGTGCAGGAAACACCATATATTTT.

CDR3 sequence reads: CASSPRASSYEQYF. The CDR3 DNA reads as TGTGCCAGCAGCCCGCGGGCCAGTTCCTACGAGCAGTACTTC. V gene TRBV14 combines with J gene TRBJ2-7, with a possible D match to TRBD2 (5 bases). V was trimmed by 4 bases and J by 1 base, leaving 11 bases between them. This CDR3 contains 14 residues. Germline CDR1 reads SGHDN; CDR2 reads FVKESK.

The chain recombines TRBV30 with TRBJ2-6, with 7 bases matching TRBD2. The CDR3 covers 15 residues. The trim removed 1 base at V and 0 bases at J, leaving 0 bases unmatched. Germline CDR1 GTSNPN, CDR2 SVGIG (reference sequence). CDR3 nucleotides: TGTGCCTGGAGTGCGGGAGGCTCTGGGGCCAACGTCCTGACTTTC. Its translation is CAWSAGGSGANVLTF.

The chain employs TRBV10-3 and TRBJ1-5, with 7 bases aligning to TRBD1. The CDR3 loop spans 12 amino acids. From germline, CDR1 is ENHRY and CDR2 SYGVKD. The junction had 6 bases not matched to a gene; V was cut back by 10 bases and J by 6 bases. In DNA form, the CDR3 reads TGTGCCACTAGGGACAGTTCTCAGCCCCAGCATTTT. As protein: CATRDSSQPQHF.

The chain recombines TRBV9 with TRBJ2-7; tentatively, D is TRBD2 (6 bases). Per germline, CDR1 SGDLS and CDR2 YYNGEE. The length of the CDR3 is 16 residues. V was shortened by 0 bases and J by 2 bases, with 15 bases between the two germline ends. The CDR3 here is CASSVATIADPYEQYF. The CDR3 DNA reads TGTGCCAGCAGCGTAGCTACGATAGCGGACCCCTACGAGCAGTACTTC.

J is TRBJ2-7 and V is TRBV10-1; D remains unclear. Germline V gene lookup returns CDR1 WNHNN and CDR2 SYGVQD (reference sequence). V gave up 11 bases and J gave up 6 bases, with 5 bases separating them. The CDR3 spans 8 residues. The CDR3 region is CAEAEQYF. The CDR3 DNA reads as TGCGCCGAAGCCGAGCAGTACTTC.

The V call is TRBV12-3 or TRBV12-4, the J call TRBJ2-7; possible D gene TRBD1, 5 bases. The CDR3 consists of 13 residues. V was cut by 6 bases and J by 7 bases, with 16 bases left in between. CDR3 sequence reads: CASSLRQSGEQYF. The CDR3 region has the DNA TGTGCCAGCAGCCTCAGACAGTCCGGGGAGCAGTACTTC.

This clone turned up a few times. V gene TRBV24-1 combines with J gene TRBJ1-1; tentatively, D is TRBD1 (5 bases). This CDR3 contains 13 residues. Trimming took 3 bases from V and 8 from J, leaving 12 bases between them. Germline V gives CDR1 KGHDR, CDR2 SFDVKD. The CDR3 bases are TGTGCCACCAGTGATCCGGGACTGGAGGAAGCTTTCTTT. Its protein product is CATSDPGLEEAFF.

The chain employs TRBV4-2 and TRBJ1-3, with D unclear. There are 16 residues in the CDR3. Germline lookup yields CDR1 LGHNA and CDR2 YNFKEQ. The V end lost 1 base, the J end lost 2 bases, and 12 bases lay between the germline ends. For the CDR3, the DNA is TGTGCCAGCAGCCAAGCTCAGGCTTTAACTGGAAACACCATATATTTT. The encoded protein is CASSQAQALTGNTIYF.

This clone was counted only a few times. This CDR3 reads CASRTYREGLYSNQPQHF. CDR3 coding DNA: TGTGCCAGTAGGACATACAGGGAGGGACTCTATAGCAATCAGCCCCAGCATTTT. The rearrangement links TRBV19 to TRBJ1-5; possibly TRBD1 for D (6 bases). Per germline, CDR1 LNHDA and CDR2 SQIVND (reference sequence). V lost 6 bases and J lost 0, with 21 bases in between. The CDR3 is made up of 18 amino acids.

This clone is a singleton in its sample. The chain couples TRBV5-6 to TRBJ2-7; TRBD2 is a possible D gene (6 bases). This CDR3 contains 15 residues. The germline gives CDR1 SGHDT, CDR2 YYEEEE. V was shortened by 1 base and J by 6 bases, with 17 bases between the two germline ends. CDR3 coding DNA: TGTGCCAGCAGCTTGACGGCAGGAGGGTCGGGCGAGCAGTACTTC. Translation gives CASSLTAGGSGEQYF.

The rearrangement uses TRBV27 and TRBJ2-1; a possible D gene is TRBD2 (6 bases). V was cut by 8 bases and J by 4 bases, with 18 bases left in between. Germline CDR1 is MNHEY and CDR2 is SMNVEV (reference sequence). The CDR3 sequence is 15 residues long. CDR3 sequence: CASGYNKAGYNEQFF. The CDR3 DNA follows: TGTGCCAGCGGGTATAATAAGGCGGGATACAATGAGCAGTTCTTC.

V and J are TRBV9 and TRBJ2-6; TRBD2 might be the D (6 bases). This CDR3 is 17 amino acids long. Germline loops: CDR1 SGDLS, CDR2 YYNGEE. V lost 0 bases, J lost 0 bases, and 10 bases lay in between. The CDR3: CASSVAFGGSGANVLTF. CDR3 DNA sequence: TGTGCCAGCAGCGTAGCATTCGGGGGCTCTGGGGCCAACGTCCTGACTTTC. Complete variable domain (other parts from reference TRBV9 and TRBJ2-6): DSGVTQTPKHLITATGQRVTLRCSPRSGDLSVYWYQQSLDQGLQFLIQYYNGEERAKGNILERFSAQQFPDLHSELNLSSLELGDSALYFCASSVAFGGSGANVLTFGAGSRLTVL.

The gene calls are TRBV24-1 and TRBJ2-1; the D gene is possibly TRBD1 (6 bases). CDR3 size: 13 residues. Germline V lookup: CDR1 KGHDR, CDR2 SFDVKD. V lost 6 bases and J 15 bases, leaving 20 bases between the germline ends. The CDR3 nucleotides read TGTGCCACCAGTAGGGGGTCTGGAGCTAGACCGTTCTTC. This sequence encodes CATSRGSGARPFF.

The chain employs TRBV6-1 and TRBJ2-2; D is possibly TRBD1 (5 bases). CDR1 MNHNS and CDR2 SASEGT come from the germline V gene. The CDR3 extends over 14 amino acids. The V and J ends lost 3 bases and 4 bases respectively, with 9 bases between them. The CDR3 here is CASSENQGTGELFF. In nucleotides, the CDR3 is TGTGCCAGCAGTGAGAATCAGGGCACCGGGGAGCTGTTTTTT.

V is TRBV5-4 and J is TRBJ2-7, with TRBD2 as a possible D gene (6 bases). The CDR3 runs to 15 residues. Looked up from germline, CDR1 is SGHNT and CDR2 is YYREEE (reference sequence). V lost 4 bases, J lost 1 base, and 15 bases lay in between. CDR3 nucleotides: TGTGCCAGCAGCCCCATTGGGCGGGGTTCCTACGAGCAGTACTTC. Translation gives CASSPIGRGSYEQYF.

The rearrangement uses TRBV19 and TRBJ1-5, with D unresolved. Germline V gene sequence: CDR1 LNHDA, CDR2 SQIVND (reference sequence). Trimming left V 6 bases short and J 1 base short, with 13 bases between. The length of the CDR3 is 15 residues. CDR3 loop: CASRIQKGSNQPQHF. CDR3 nucleotide sequence: TGTGCCAGTAGAATTCAAAAGGGCAGCAATCAGCCCCAGCATTTT.

The table lists this clone with a count of one. This sequence joins TRBV3-1 (or the pseudogene TRBV3-2) and TRBJ1-1, with D hard to call. Deletions cut 5 bases from V and 0 bases from J, with 10 bases between. The germline gives CDR1 LGHDT, CDR2 YNNKEL (reference sequence). The CDR3 totals 14 residues. The CDR3 spells CASSLKRLNTEAFF. As DNA, the CDR3 is TGTGCCAGCAGCTTAAAAAGGCTGAACACTGAAGCTTTCTTT.

The chain combines TRBV12-3 or TRBV12-4 with TRBJ2-1, with D perhaps TRBD2 (7 bases). The ends were cut back, 6 bases at V and 8 bases at J, with 11 bases in the middle. This CDR3 region has 12 residues. DNA for the CDR3: TGTGCCAGCAGCCCCGGGGGGCATGAGCAGTTCTTC. Protein product: CASSPGGHEQFF.

The rearrangement links TRBV24-1 to TRBJ1-2; TRBD1 matches at 8 bases. The junction had 9 bases not matched to a gene; V was cut back by 5 bases and J by 8 bases. The CDR3 has 14 amino acids. CDR1 is KGHDR and CDR2 is SFDVKD in the germline V gene. CDR3 in DNA: TGTGCCACCAGTGCGCCCGGACAGGGTGGCGGCTACACCTTC. Residues: CATSAPGQGGGYTF.

The rearrangement links TRBV6-1 to TRBJ2-7; TRBD1 matches 8 bases. Germline assignment: CDR1 MNHNS and CDR2 SASEGT. After removal of 3 bases from V and 4 bases from J, the junction contained 8 bases not matched to a gene. CDR3 length equals 15 residues. CDR3 loop: CASSDRGTGKYEQYF. The DNA for the CDR3 is TGTGCCAGCAGTGACCGCGGGACAGGCAAATACGAGCAGTACTTC.

The V call is TRBV7-9, the J call TRBJ1-3; perhaps TRBD1 as D (6 bases). This CDR3 is built from 14 residues. Germline values: CDR1 SEHNR, CDR2 FQNEAQ (reference sequence). The V gene lost 5 bases and the J gene lost 9 bases, with 17 bases spanning the gap. CDR3 amino acids: CASSDSGAGGTIYF. CDR3 DNA: TGTGCCAGCAGCGACTCAGGGGCAGGAGGCACCATATATTTT.

The chain combines TRBV28 with TRBJ2-7; 11 positions agree with TRBD2. Germline CDR1 reads MDHEN; CDR2 reads SYDVKM. V shed 6 bases and J 1 base; nucleotides not matched to a gene: 5. CDR3 size: 15 residues. CDR3 sequence (DNA): TGTGCCAGCAGCCAAGGGACTAGCGGTTCCTACGAGCAGTACTTC. Translated, it gives CASSQGTSGSYEQYF.

The CDR3 region has the DNA TGCGCCAGCAGGGAGCAAGAGGGCAGGGATGAGCAGTTCTTC. This codes for CASREQEGRDEQFF. This sequence joins TRBV5-1 and TRBJ2-1; TRBD1 or TRBD2 may be the D gene (5 bases each). CDR3 length: 14 residues. Trimming shortened V by 5 bases and J by 8 bases, and 17 bases separated the two germline ends. Germline assignment: CDR1 SGHRS and CDR2 YFSETQ.

CDR3 residues: CASSSLTAEAFF. The DNA for the CDR3 is TGTGCCAGCAGCTCATTGACGGCTGAAGCTTTCTTT. This chain links TRBV5-4 with TRBJ1-1; D ambiguous. The germline V gene has CDR1 SGHNT and CDR2 YYREEE (reference sequence). The V gene lost 3 bases and the J gene lost 6 bases, with 9 bases spanning the gap. The CDR3 is made up of 12 amino acids.

This chain links TRBV7-9 with TRBJ1-5, with D hard to call. Germline assignment: CDR1 SEHNR and CDR2 FQNEAQ (reference sequence). This CDR3 contains 12 residues. The V and J ends lost 5 bases and 4 bases respectively, with 6 bases between them. The CDR3 region is CASSAYNQPQHF. The CDR3 coding sequence is TGTGCCAGCAGCGCCTATAATCAGCCCCAGCATTTT.

The chain employs TRBV5-4 and TRBJ1-1; 8 nucleotides match TRBD1. Looked up from germline, CDR1 is SGHNT and CDR2 is YYREEE (reference sequence). V lost 4 bases and J lost 1; bases outside the gene matches: 3. The CDR3 covers 14 residues. The CDR3 loop is CASSRGTGNTEAFF. Written as DNA, the CDR3 is TGTGCCAGCAGCCGTGGGACAGGGAACACTGAAGCTTTCTTT.